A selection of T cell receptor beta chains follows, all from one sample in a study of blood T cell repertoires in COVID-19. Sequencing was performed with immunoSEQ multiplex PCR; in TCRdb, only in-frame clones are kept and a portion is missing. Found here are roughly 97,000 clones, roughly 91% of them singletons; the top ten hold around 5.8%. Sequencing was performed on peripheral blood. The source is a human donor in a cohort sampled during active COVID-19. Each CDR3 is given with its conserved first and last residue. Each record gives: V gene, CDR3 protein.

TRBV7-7,CASSSLLSGSTDTQYF
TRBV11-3,CASSLGANTEAFF
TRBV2,CATWDRGKGELFF
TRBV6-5,CASSPQGYNEQFF
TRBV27,CASSSGGTGYTF
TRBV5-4,CASSLLPGDNQPQHF
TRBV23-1,CALPGTAGNTIYF
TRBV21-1,CASSKGSTSEIRPFSPDTDTQYF
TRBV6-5,CASSGQFSNQPQHF
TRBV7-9,CASSLTSGGLADTQYF
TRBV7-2,CASSFRTGSGNTIYF
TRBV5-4,CASSWYRDTDTQYF
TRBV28,CASSVGGVGNTEAFF
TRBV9,CASSVDLGGTYEQYF
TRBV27,CASSLFSGMSSYEQYF
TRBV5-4,CASSSLVGLAYNEQFF
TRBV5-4,CASSSQGEGNEQYF
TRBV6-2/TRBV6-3,CASSYAWGRVDYGYTF
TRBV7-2,CASSLQANNGYTF
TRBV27,CASRGGGTSENEQFF
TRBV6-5,CASSRRQGANTEAFF
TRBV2,CASRKGDSTNEKLFF
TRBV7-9,CASSLSIRRDTQYF
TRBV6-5,CASRMTGINEQFF
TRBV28,CASTDRDRVITEAFF
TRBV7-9,CASSSQTGLQGEEQYF
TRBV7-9,CASNDRGYGNEQFF
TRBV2,CASMRVQTYEQYF
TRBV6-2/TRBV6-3,CASSRQGAGYEQYF
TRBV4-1,CASSQVFWGTVDGYTF
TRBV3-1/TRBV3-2,CASRRLGQGGTEAFF
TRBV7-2,CASRSHDRVTSPLHF
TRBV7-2,CASSPNQSGGGYGYTF
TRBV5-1,CASSLVSASGNNEQFF
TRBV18,CASSPQGGETQYF
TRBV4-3,CASSQEATGGVYEQFF
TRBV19,CASRIRGTQPQHF
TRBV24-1,CATSDRVSSYNEQFF
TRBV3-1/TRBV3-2,CASSQDRRENTEAFF
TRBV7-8,CASSYSTWISYEQYF
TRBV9,CASSRENNEQFF
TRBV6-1,CASSERGRSNEQFF
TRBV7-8,CASSLIGGDNQPQHF
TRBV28,CASSPDRHLRGYTF
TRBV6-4,CASSDSSGGDTQYF
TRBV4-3,CASSQDGRPNEKLFF
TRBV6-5,CASSYRRGARNSPLHF
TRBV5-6,CASSSLGGDTQYF
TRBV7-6,CASSLEVAVHTDTQYF
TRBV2,CASRVDRPSYEQYF
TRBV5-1,CASGRTGGNNEQYF
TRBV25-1,CASSDVAGGYNEQFF
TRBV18,CASSPWTGESTDTQYF
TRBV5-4,CASSLEQGAYEQYF